The present T cell receptor (beta chain) was sequenced within a study of monozygotic twins with inflammatory bowel disease. Whole-study findings and limits: Healthy co-twins had higher TCRbeta inverse Simpson diversity than their IBD twins. Other individuals had fewer clonotypes in common with IBD patients than with healthy twins, especially with disease activity.

Samples each yielded cDNA through eight separate reactions. TCRdb reprocessed the 5' RACE reads and keeps a single row for each CDR3 protein, giving no DNA. This listing includes about 210,000 distinct CDR3 sequences. Comment on this clonotype: The antigen is unknown.

The CDR3 is 15 amino acids. Germline loops: CDR1 MGHRA, CDR2 YSYEKL. This sequence originates from a human donor with ulcerative colitis or Crohn's disease, or a healthy co-twin of an affected twin (not recorded which). The V and J genes are TRBV4-1 and TRBJ1-2. The sample consisted of blood. The CDR3 region is CASSQDTASLRGYTF.